This T cell receptor (beta chain) was sequenced during a study of beta chain features in type 1 diabetes. Study information: Cell yields, gender and age were comparable in patients and healthy donors. The study's findings and limits: Fewer insertions but more deletions were seen at VDJ junctions in type 1 diabetes patients.

Expressed TCRB transcripts were sequenced because the entire RNA isolate underwent reverse transcription. The repertoire was sequenced with immunoSEQ multiplex PCR; TCRdb's copy has only in-frame clones and lacks some. The data show about 150,000 clones, over 7.5% seen once. This CDR3 has 15 residues. Trimming cost V 6 bases and J 2 bases, with 16 bases left between them. Germline-derived CDR1 and CDR2 are MNHEY and SVGAGI. A remark on this clone: Its specificity is unknown.

The sample comprised central memory CD4+ T cells from blood. The chain is built from TRBV6-5 and TRBJ1-1, with D tentatively TRBD1 (6 bases). This clonotype was obtained from a man younger than 35 in good health. CDR3 in DNA: TGTGCCAGCAGACGTGGACAGAGAGAAAACACTGAAGCTTTCTTT. As protein: CASRRGQRENTEAFF.